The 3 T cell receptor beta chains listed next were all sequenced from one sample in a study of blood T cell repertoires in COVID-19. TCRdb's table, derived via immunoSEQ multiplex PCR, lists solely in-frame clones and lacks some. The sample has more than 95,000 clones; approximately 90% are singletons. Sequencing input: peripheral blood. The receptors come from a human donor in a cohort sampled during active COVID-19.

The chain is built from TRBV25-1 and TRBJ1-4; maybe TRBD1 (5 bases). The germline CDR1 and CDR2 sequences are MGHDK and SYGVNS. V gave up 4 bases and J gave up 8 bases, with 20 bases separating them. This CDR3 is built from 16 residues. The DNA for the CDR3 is TGTGCCAGCAGTGCAAGGGGCCGGCCGGAACGGGAAAAACTGTTTTTT. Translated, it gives CASSARGRPEREKLFF.

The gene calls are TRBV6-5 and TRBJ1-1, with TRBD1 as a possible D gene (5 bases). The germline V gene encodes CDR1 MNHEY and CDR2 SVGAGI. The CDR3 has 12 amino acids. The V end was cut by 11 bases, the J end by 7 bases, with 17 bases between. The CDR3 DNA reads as TGTGCCCGCACCACCGACAGTTTTGAAGCTTTCTTT. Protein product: CARTTDSFEAFF.

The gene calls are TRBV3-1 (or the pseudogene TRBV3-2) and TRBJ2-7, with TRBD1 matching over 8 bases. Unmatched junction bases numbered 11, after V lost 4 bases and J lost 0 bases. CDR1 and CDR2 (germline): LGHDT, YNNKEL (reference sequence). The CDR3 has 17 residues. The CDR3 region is CASSPTFRGPSSYEQYF. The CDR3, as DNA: TGTGCCAGCAGCCCGACCTTCAGGGGGCCAAGCTCCTACGAGCAGTACTTC.